What follows are 16 T cell receptor beta chains derived from one specimen sequenced in a study of OX40 agonist ivuxolimab in advanced cancers. Here immunoSEQ multiplex PCR was the method, and the copy in TCRdb shows in-frame clones only, minus some. The sample consists of tens of thousands of clones, around three quarters of them appearing once. This specimen was CD4+ or CD8+ T cells sorted from blood, taken in a trial of the OX40 agonist ivuxolimab. These receptor sequences come from an adult with an advanced solid tumor such as melanoma, head and neck, liver or kidney cancer.

This clone was seen a few times. The chain combines TRBV5-6 with TRBJ2-2; no definite D call. V lost 0 bases, J lost 1 base, and 10 bases lay in between. Per the germline V gene, CDR1 is SGHDT and CDR2 is YYEEEE. This CDR3 contains 16 residues. CDR3 nucleotide sequence: TGTGCCAGCAGCTTGGCGGCTTTGTTGAACACCGGGGAGCTGTTTTTT. This translates into CASSLAALLNTGELFF.

This clone was seen a few times. The chain joins TRBV14 to TRBJ1-6; D gene ambiguous. The V end lost 1 base, the J end lost 6 bases, and 10 bases lay between the germline ends. The CDR3 is made up of 15 amino acids. Germline CDR1 is SGHDN and CDR2 is FVKESK. DNA of the CDR3: TGTGCCAGCAGCCAAGGGGAACTTATTAATTCACCCCTCCACTTT. The encoded protein is CASSQGELINSPLHF.

The chain employs TRBV7-8 and TRBJ2-5; D possibly corresponds to TRBD2 (5 bases). This CDR3 is built from 13 residues. V lost 5 bases, J lost 8 bases, and 15 bases lay in between. CDR1 is SGHVS and CDR2 is FQNEAQ in the germline V gene. CDR3 region: CASSPPRELTQYF. The CDR3 DNA reads as TGTGCCAGCAGCCCTCCGAGGGAACTCACCCAGTACTTC. Variable domain in full (rest from reference TRBV7-8 and TRBJ2-5): GAGVSQSPRYKVAKRGQDVALRCDPISGHVSLFWYQQALGQGPEFLTYFQNEAQLDKSGLPSDRFFAERPEGSVSTLKIQRTQQEDSAVYLCASSPPRELTQYFGPGTRLLVL.

Only one count was recorded for this clone. The gene calls are TRBV15 and TRBJ2-1, with unresolved D. V was pared by 8 bases and J by 1 base, with 6 bases between. The CDR3 contains 12 residues. Germline V gene lookup returns CDR1 LNHNV and CDR2 YYDKDF (reference sequence). Here the CDR3 DNA reads TGTGCCACCCGGCGTTCCTACAATGAGCAGTTCTTC. Translation gives CATRRSYNEQFF.

V is TRBV4-2 and J is TRBJ2-5; possible D gene TRBD2, 6 bases. This CDR3 spans 16 amino acids. Trimming shortened V by 0 bases and J by 4 bases, and 15 bases separated the two germline ends. Germline V lookup: CDR1 LGHNA, CDR2 YNFKEQ. For the CDR3, the DNA is TGTGCCAGCAGCCAAGATCGGGCTAGCGCCGCAGAGACCCAGTACTTC. Its translation: CASSQDRASAAETQYF.

Only a few counts were recorded for this clone. The chain combines TRBV15 with TRBJ1-2, with no clear D. CDR3 length: 16 amino acids. V lost 0 bases and J 3 bases, leaving 14 bases between the germline ends. Germline CDR1 is LNHNV and CDR2 is YYDKDF (reference sequence). The CDR3 protein is CATSRDTFLRDYGYTF. CDR3 DNA: TGTGCCACCAGCAGAGACACATTTCTAAGGGACTATGGCTACACCTTC.

The table lists this clone with a few counts. The chain links TRBV7-8 to TRBJ1-6; D not certain. The length of the CDR3 is 12 residues. V was trimmed by 5 bases and J by 15 bases, leaving 14 bases between them. The germline gives CDR1 SGHVS, CDR2 FQNEAQ. The CDR3 loop reads CASSEKRKVLHF. In DNA form, the CDR3 reads TGTGCCAGCAGCGAAAAAAGGAAGGTCCTCCACTTT. Looking up the rest from reference TRBV7-8 and TRBJ1-6 gives the full variable domain: GAGVSQSPRYKVAKRGQDVALRCDPISGHVSLFWYQQALGQGPEFLTYFQNEAQLDKSGLPSDRFFAERPEGSVSTLKIQRTQQEDSAVYLCASSEKRKVLHFGNGTRLTVT.

The V call is TRBV2, the J call TRBJ1-1; D is undetermined. From germline, CDR1 is SNHLY and CDR2 FYNNEI. V shed 7 bases and J shed 2 bases, with 11 bases lying between them. This CDR3 has 13 residues. CDR3 bases: TGTGCCAGCACGAGGGTTCTTAACACTGAAGCTTTCTTT. Translating gives CASTRVLNTEAFF.

V gene TRBV27 combines with J gene TRBJ2-5; TRBD1 agrees at 9 bases. The DNA end is more similar to TRBJ2-7, so the J call may be wrong. Germline V gives CDR1 MNHEY, CDR2 SMNVEV (reference sequence). This CDR3 comprises 14 residues. The CDR3 loop reads CASSMGTGTDEQYF. CDR3 in DNA: TGTGCCAGCAGTATGGGGACAGGGACGGACGAGCAGTACTTC.

The genes are TRBV2 and TRBJ2-2, with TRBD1 identical over 9 bases. J was trimmed by 1 base and V by 6 bases; bases with no gene match: 3. There are 15 residues in the CDR3. Germline V gives CDR1 SNHLY, CDR2 FYNNEI. This chain's CDR3 is CASRTDRGNTGELFF. In DNA, the CDR3 is TGTGCCAGCAGAACGGACAGGGGGAACACCGGGGAGCTGTTTTTT. Looking up the rest from reference TRBV2 and TRBJ2-2 gives the full variable domain: EPEVTQTPSHQVTQMGQEVILRCVPISNHLYFYWYRQILGQKVEFLVSFYNNEISEKSEIFDDQFSVERPDGSNFTLKIRSTKLEDSAMYFCASRTDRGNTGELFFGEGSRLTVL.

The V and J genes are TRBV19 and TRBJ1-6; no reliable D call. Germline V CDR1 and CDR2: LNHDA, SQIVND (reference sequence). V lost 2 bases and J 0 bases, leaving 11 bases between the germline ends. The CDR3 has 17 amino acids. CDR3 coding DNA: TGTGCCAGTAGTATAAGGGATCGAAGCTCCTATAATTCACCCCTCCACTTT. Protein: CASSIRDRSSYNSPLHF.

This chain uses TRBV27 with TRBJ1-6; possibly TRBD1 for D (6 bases). CDR1 is MNHEY and CDR2 is SMNVEV in the germline V gene (reference sequence). The CDR3 is 18 amino acids. V was cut by 6 bases and J by 0 bases, with 18 bases left in between. CDR3: CASRKDRTLSSYNSPLHF. CDR3 in DNA: TGTGCCAGCAGAAAAGACAGGACCCTGAGCTCCTATAATTCACCCCTCCACTTT.

The chain uses TRBV9 and TRBJ2-7, with 8 bases fitting TRBD1. V shed 4 bases, J shed 2 bases, and the junction held 5 bases outside the gene matches. The CDR3 spans 14 residues. Germline values: CDR1 SGDLS, CDR2 YYNGEE. CDR3 region: CASSTWTGTYEQYF. The DNA of the CDR3 is TGTGCCAGCAGCACCTGGACAGGGACCTACGAGCAGTACTTC. Drawing the rest from reference TRBV9 and TRBJ2-7, the complete variable domain is DSGVTQTPKHLITATGQRVTLRCSPRSGDLSVYWYQQSLDQGLQFLIQYYNGEERAKGNILERFSAQQFPDLHSELNLSSLELGDSALYFCASSTWTGTYEQYFGPGTRLTVT.

This clone has only one observation. The V gene is TRBV5-1, the J gene TRBJ1-4; weak D call: TRBD1 (5 bases). With 0 bases removed from V and 8 bases from J, the gap between germline ends came to 14 bases. The CDR3 loop spans 15 amino acids. The germline V gene has CDR1 SGHRS and CDR2 YFSETQ. CDR3 amino acids: CASSLGWGTDEKLFF. The CDR3 DNA is TGCGCCAGCAGCTTGGGATGGGGCACCGACGAAAAACTGTTTTTT.

In its sample, this clone was seen a few times. The gene calls are TRBV10-3 and TRBJ2-5; 13 nucleotides align to TRBD2. Trimming took 3 bases from V and 0 from J; bases not matched to a gene: 4. Germline V gene data show CDR1 as ENHRY and CDR2 as SYGVKD. The CDR3 runs 17 residues. CDR3 protein: CAISEHGTSGDQETQYF. CDR3 bases: TGTGCCATCAGTGAACACGGGACTAGCGGGGACCAAGAGACCCAGTACTTC.

The chain links TRBV14 to TRBJ2-2; D might be TRBD1 (6 bases). CDR1 is SGHDN and CDR2 is FVKESK in the germline V gene. CDR3 length: 17 amino acids. Between the trimmed V and J ends, which lost 0 bases and 3 bases, there was a span of 14 bases. The CDR3 DNA reads TGTGCCAGCAGCCAAGATATCGGACAGTTGCACACCGGGGAGCTGTTTTTT. This sequence encodes CASSQDIGQLHTGELFF.